This is a list of T cell receptor beta chains from one sample in a study of early T cells in non-severe SARS-CoV-2 infection. TCRdb fed the 5' RACE reads into MiXCR, producing one record per CDR3 protein. The sample includes about 42,000 distinct CDR3 sequences, over 6% of them seen just once. Sequencing was performed on whole blood. Receptors originate from an adult who was a healthcare worker with PCR-confirmed SARS-CoV-2 infection or an uninfected control (not recorded which). Each CDR3 is given with its conserved first and last residue. D genes are given only for firm matches. The size field is filled for only some rows; it gives once, few, many or a size class.

TRBV6-2/TRBV6-3	TRBD1	14	NA	TRBJ2-5	CASSYGTGAETQYF	TGTGCCAGCAGTTACGGGACAGGGGCGGAGACCCAGTACTTC
TRBV6-5	NA	13	NA	TRBJ2-3	CASAAQATDTQYF	TGTGCCAGTGCAGCCCAAGCAACAGATACGCAGTATTTT
TRBV19	NA	13	few	TRBJ2-7	CASSIIRGREQYF	TGTGCCAGTAGTATCATCCGGGGGCGGGAGCAGTACTTC
TRBV4-2	NA	15	many	TRBJ1-1	CASSPHPDRNTEAFF	TGTGCCAGCAGCCCGCACCCGGACAGAAACACTGAAGCTTTCTTT
TRBV7-9	NA	13	many	TRBJ1-1	CASSLVVVLEAFF	TGTGCCAGCAGCTTAGTTGTGGTCCTTGAAGCTTTCTTT
TRBV6-5	TRBD1	16	many	TRBJ1-1	CASSYSGQGSRTEAFF	TGTGCCAGCAGTTACTCTGGACAGGGAAGTCGCACTGAAGCTTTCTTT
TRBV30	NA	13	few	TRBJ1-2	CAWSVSGYYGYTF	TGTGCCTGGAGTGTATCGGGCTACTATGGCTACACCTTC
TRBV7-6	TRBD2	16	few	TRBJ2-2	CASSSEGSGGTGELFF	TGTGCCAGCTCCTCGGAGGGTAGCGGGGGCACCGGGGAGCTGTTTTTT
TRBV9	TRBD1	14	NA	TRBJ1-4	CASSVESGGEKLFF	TGTGCCAGCAGCGTAGAGTCAGGGGGTGAAAAACTGTTTTTT
TRBV18	NA	17	many	TRBJ1-1	CASSPLSSARRNTEAFF	TGTGCCAGCTCACCACTAAGTTCGGCACGGAGGAACACTGAAGCTTTCTTT